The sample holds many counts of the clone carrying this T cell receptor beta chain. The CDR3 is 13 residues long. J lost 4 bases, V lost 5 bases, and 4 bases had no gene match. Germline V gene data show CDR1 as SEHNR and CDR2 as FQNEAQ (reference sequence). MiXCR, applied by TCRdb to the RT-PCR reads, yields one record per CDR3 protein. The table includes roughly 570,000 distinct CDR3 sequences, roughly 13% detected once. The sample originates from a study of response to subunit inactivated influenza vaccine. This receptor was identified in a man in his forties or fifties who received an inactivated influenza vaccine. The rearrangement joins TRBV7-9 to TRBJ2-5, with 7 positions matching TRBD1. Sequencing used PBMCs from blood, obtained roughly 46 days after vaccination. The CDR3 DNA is TGTGCCAGCAGCCGGACAGGAGGAGAGACCCAGTACTTC. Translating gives CASSRTGGETQYF.